The 12 T cell receptor beta chains given below trace back to one sample, sequenced in a study of tumor-infiltrating lymphocytes in primary liver carcinoma. Co-extracting RNA and DNA was done with roughly 17-31 mg of unsorted bulk tissue as input. Using a constant-region primer together with ProtoScript II reverse transcriptase, TCR beta cDNA was made from 500 ng of total RNA. Construction of TCR beta libraries relied on three successive nested multiplex PCR rounds employing slightly modified ARM-PCR. The first two PCR rounds used TRBV1-TRBV30 forward primers with a C-beta reverse primer, about 10 cycles each. TCRdb reanalysed the multiplex PCR reads using MiXCR and keeps one entry per CDR3 protein. The sample has fewer than 150,000 distinct CDR3 sequences; roughly 69% are singletons. The specimen was liver tumor tissue from sampling region 1. Subset reported: tumor region T1, superior pole. These receptors were collected from a woman aged 60-70 years with primary liver carcinoma and hepatitis B virus infection.

The chain couples TRBV7-9 to TRBJ1-2; D remains unclear. This CDR3 region has 12 residues. The germline V gene encodes CDR1 SEHNR and CDR2 FQNEAQ (reference sequence). Trimming stripped 1 base from V and 10 bases from J, with 10 bases between. The CDR3 here is CASSLGRPVYTF. CDR3 bases: TGTGCCAGCAGCTTAGGCCGGCCCGTCTACACCTTC.

This clonotype has at least ten counts. V and J are TRBV12-3 or TRBV12-4 and TRBJ1-1; TRBD1 agrees at 7 bases. J was trimmed by 4 bases and V by 3 bases; bases with no gene match: 17. The CDR3 spans 18 residues. The DNA for the CDR3 is TGTGCCAGCAGTTTGGTCAGGGGGATGGGGGCACCCATCACTGAAGCTTTCTTT. Its protein is CASSLVRGMGAPITEAFF.

Concerning this clonotype: A much larger clone differs by one base, so this may be a read error. This rearrangement joins TRBV19 to TRBJ2-1, with 9 bases fitting TRBD2. V shed 4 bases, J shed 7 bases, and the junction held 11 bases outside the gene matches. The CDR3 runs 16 residues. CDR1 is LNHDA, CDR2 SQIVND, per germline (reference sequence). The CDR3, as DNA: TGTGCCAGTAGTACACCTTATAGCGGGGGAAGAAATGAGCAGTTCTTC. It is translated as CASSTPYSGGRNEQFF.

In its sample, this clonotype was seen many times. The chain joins TRBV6-1 to TRBJ1-1, with 7 bases aligning to TRBD1. CDR3 length: 18 residues. Trimming at V came to 0 bases and at J to 5 bases, leaving 15 bases not matched to a gene. Germline lookup yields CDR1 MNHNS and CDR2 SASEGT. The CDR3 loop reads CASSEALRGPTGNTEAFF. The CDR3 DNA reads TGTGCCAGCAGTGAAGCGCTTAGGGGCCCGACAGGGAATACTGAAGCTTTCTTT.

The rearrangement uses TRBV2 and TRBJ2-1, with D perhaps TRBD2 (6 bases). Trimming took 6 bases from V and 7 from J, leaving 16 bases between them. The CDR3 is 14 residues long. Looked up from germline, CDR1 is SNHLY and CDR2 is FYNNEI. The CDR3 DNA is TGTGCCAGCAGGAGACTAGGTTCTTTTAATGAGCAGTTCTTC. Its translation: CASRRLGSFNEQFF.

As concerns this clonotype: The CDR3 ends on some other residue instead of the conserved phenylalanine or tryptophan, so this is likely a read error. This chain uses TRBV10-1 with TRBJ2-5; 7 bases agree with TRBD2. Germline CDR1 and CDR2: WNHNN and SYGVQD (reference sequence). Trimming removed 0 bases from V and 5 bases from J; junction bases left unmatched: 6. CDR3 length equals 15 residues. The CDR3 protein is CASSESTSGMETQYL. CDR3 DNA sequence: TGCGCCAGCAGTGAGTCTACCAGCGGGATGGAGACCCAGTACCTC.

The sample holds one count of this clonotype. A much larger clonotype is one base distant, so this may be a read error. V is TRBV29-1 and J is TRBJ2-5; D gene uncertain. Germline V CDR1 and CDR2: SQVTM, ANQGSEA. Trimming took 8 bases from V and 2 from J, leaving 9 bases between them. This CDR3 is built from 11 residues. CDR3 in amino acids: CSLNYQETQYF. CDR3 DNA: TGCAGCCTCAACTATCAAGAGACCCAGTACTTC.

A word on this clonotype: A much larger clone lies one base from this, so it may be a read error. This chain joins TRBV6-1 and TRBJ2-7; D uncertain. This CDR3 is built from 12 residues. Trimming took 0 bases from V and 11 from J, leaving 11 bases between them. CDR1 MNHNS and CDR2 SASEGT come from the germline V gene. The CDR3 nucleotides are TGTGCCAGCAGTGAAGCGTGGTACTACAAGTACTTC. Translating gives CASSEAWYYKYF.

This clonotype was found once. Germline is not matched at one junction end, which may reflect a read error. This chain links TRBV5-1 with TRBJ2-3, with 12 bases fitting TRBD2. This CDR3 spans 16 amino acids. CDR1 is SGHRS and CDR2 is YFSETQ in the germline V gene. CDR3 region: CASSPGLAGSSDTQYF. CDR3 coding DNA: TGCGCCAGCAGCCCCGGACTAGCGGGATCGTCGGATACGCAATATTTT.

In DNA, the CDR3 is TGTGCCAGTAGTATCCGACAGGGGCCCAAAGAGACCCAGTACTTC. Translated: CASSIRQGPKETQYF. The V call is TRBV19, the J call TRBJ2-5; 8 positions agree with TRBD1. The CDR3 contains 15 residues. Trimming took 3 bases from V and 3 from J; bases not matched to a gene: 6. The V gene's germline CDR1 is LNHDA and CDR2 SQIVND (reference sequence). Filled out from reference TRBV19 and TRBJ2-5, the complete variable domain reads DGGITQSPKYLFRKEGQNVTLSCEQNLNHDAMYWYRQDPGQGLRLIYYSQIVNDFQKGDIAEGYSVSREKKESFPLTVTSAQKNPTAFYLCASSIRQGPKETQYFGPGTRLLVL.

Many counts were recorded for this clonotype. Sequence at one end of the junction differs from germline and may be a read error. The CDR3 DNA is TGTGCCAGCGGTTTGGCAGGCCCCTACGAGCAGTACTTC. It encodes CASGLAGPYEQYF. V is TRBV12-3 or TRBV12-4 and J is TRBJ2-7, with D hard to call. The CDR3 is made up of 13 amino acids.

This clonotype was seen a handful of times. The rearrangement joins TRBV28 to TRBJ2-7; D possibly corresponds to TRBD2 (5 bases). CDR3 length: 13 residues. Trimming cost V 1 base and J 5 bases, with 9 bases left between them. CDR1 is MDHEN, CDR2 SYDVKM, per germline. This CDR3 is CASSLFSAHEQYF. The CDR3 nucleotides are TGTGCCAGCAGTTTATTTAGCGCCCACGAGCAGTACTTC.